This TCR beta chain appears in the sequencing data of a study of neurological immune-mediated disorders. Whole-study results and caveats: Levels of TCR clonal expansion peaked in HTLV-1-associated myelopathy and reached their lowest in multiple sclerosis, under those of healthy controls.

Each sequencing run yielded over 170 million TCR-beta sequences from 15-18 subjects. Each CDR3 protein gets one entry after TCRdb re-called the 5' RACE reads with MiXCR. The sample yields 55,000 to 75,000 distinct CDR3 sequences, roughly 2.5% seen once. Unsorted libraries were prepared from 2 million PBMCs held at -80 C. This clonotype was observed many times. The antigen remains unidentified. Sequenced: PBMCs. This receptor was taken from a middle-aged man with multiple sclerosis.

DNA of the CDR3: TGTGCCAGCAGCGCCGGCGGGGGAGAGGGCTCCTACGAGCAGTACTTC. Encoded protein: CASSAGGGEGSYEQYF. V gene TRBV9 combines with J gene TRBJ2-7, with 7 bases that match TRBD2. The germline gives CDR1 SGDLS, CDR2 YYNGEE. Losses at the gene ends were 3 bases for V and 0 bases for J; bases not matched to a gene: 9. The length of the CDR3 is 16 residues.